This T cell receptor beta chain was recovered during a study of T cell clusters in autoimmune cytopenias. One tube held mixed TRB-A and TRB-B primer pools for touch-down PCR. TCRdb reprocessed the multiplex PCR reads and stores each CDR3 protein as one record, lacking DNA. Its table records under 7,500 distinct CDR3 sequences. Each sample's input was roughly 270 ng genomic DNA, roughly 38,000 genome equivalents. This CDR3 has 13 amino acids. Germline lookup yields CDR1 SEHNR and CDR2 FQNEAQ (reference sequence). The data also belong to a second study, concerning T cell repertoires in aging, cancer and after chemotherapy.

This clonotype was sampled from a human donor in good health. Sequenced: peripheral blood. The chain carries TRBV7-9 and TRBJ1-5; TCRdb indicates TRBD1, and absent DNA this call remains unverified. The CDR3 loop is CASRGADNQPQHF.